The 30 T cell receptor beta chains below were found in one sample sequenced in a study of blood T cell repertoires in COVID-19. Sequencing used immunoSEQ multiplex PCR; TCRdb keeps in-frame clones, though not all of them. Of about 120,000 clones listed, roughly 87% are singletons. Sequencing input: peripheral blood. The receptors derive from a woman aged 80 or older with acute or convalescent COVID-19.

This rearrangement joins TRBV7-9 to TRBJ1-1, with D tentatively TRBD1 (5 bases). Germline CDR1 reads SEHNR; CDR2 reads FQNEAQ (reference sequence). The CDR3 runs to 14 residues. V lost 2 bases and J 5 bases, leaving 12 bases between the germline ends. The DNA of the CDR3 is TGTGCCAGCAGCTTATTAAGGGGAAGGACTGAAGCTTTCTTT. This gives the protein CASSLLRGRTEAFF.

The V gene is TRBV11-1, the J gene TRBJ2-1, with D tentatively TRBD2 (6 bases). The CDR3 length is 19 residues. V was cut by 0 bases and J by 0 bases, with 18 bases left in between. Germline loops: CDR1 SGHAT, CDR2 FQDESV (reference sequence). CDR3 loop: CASSLAPGRRRSSYNEQFF. Written as DNA, the CDR3 is TGTGCCAGCAGCTTAGCCCCGGGGAGGCGCCGTAGCTCCTACAATGAGCAGTTCTTC.

This sequence joins TRBV28 and TRBJ1-2, with no clear D. The CDR3 is 15 amino acids. Germline V CDR1 and CDR2: MDHEN, SYDVKM. The V end lost 5 bases, the J end lost 0 bases, and 13 bases lay between the germline ends. This CDR3 reads CASSPGFSPNYGYTF. As DNA, the CDR3 is TGTGCCAGCAGTCCCGGGTTCTCCCCTAACTATGGCTACACCTTC.

V usage is TRBV6-4 and J usage is TRBJ1-2; no definite D call. Trimming left V 6 bases short and J 2 bases short, with 13 bases between. CDR3 size: 14 residues. Looked up from germline, CDR1 is MRHNA and CDR2 is SNTAGT. CDR3 amino acids: CASRVSTGNYGYTF. The DNA for the CDR3 is TGTGCCAGCAGAGTCTCGACGGGGAACTATGGCTACACCTTC.

This chain joins TRBV9 and TRBJ2-3; possible D gene TRBD1, 6 bases. In germline, CDR1 is SGDLS, CDR2 YYNGEE. Trimming took off 4 bases at V and 0 bases at J, with 18 bases between the two ends. There are 17 residues in the CDR3. The CDR3 region has the DNA TGTGCCAGCAGCTCCCGATCCGGACAGACGAGCACAGATACGCAGTATTTT. It translates to CASSSRSGQTSTDTQYF.

The rearrangement uses TRBV11-1 and TRBJ2-3, with D perhaps matching TRBD2 (5 bases). This CDR3 region has 12 residues. Germline CDR1 is SGHAT and CDR2 is FQDESV (reference sequence). V lost 4 bases and J 6 bases, leaving 8 bases between the germline ends. CDR3 sequence reads: CASSSRGDTQYF. CDR3 DNA sequence: TGTGCCAGCAGCTCCCGAGGGGATACGCAGTATTTT. Full variable domain (rest looked up from reference TRBV11-1 and TRBJ2-3): EAEVAQSPRYKITEKSQAVAFWCDPISGHATLYWYRQILGQGPELLVQFQDESVVDDSQLPKDRFSAERLKGVDSTLKIQPAELGDSAMYLCASSSRGDTQYFGPGTRLTVL.

This clone was recorded only once. The chain uses TRBV6-5 and TRBJ2-6; the D is unclear. Looked up from germline, CDR1 is MNHEY and CDR2 is SVGAGI. V shed 11 bases and J shed 2 bases, with 10 bases lying between them. The CDR3 covers 13 residues. The CDR3 DNA is TGTGCCGCCCGGGTACCTGGGGCCAACGTCCTGACTTTC. Translation gives CAARVPGANVLTF.

With regard to this clone: The limits of the CDR3 on the DNA are not certain, so only TCRdb's listed CDR3 is given. The CDR3 sequence: CASSSSEARSYNEQFF. The chain employs TRBV6-5 and TRBJ2-1; the D call of TRBD2 is as the table states it, not checked on the DNA. Both ends counted, the CDR3 spans 16 residues. Germline CDR1 reads MNHEY; CDR2 reads SVGAGI.

This chain uses TRBV7-9 with TRBJ2-3; D not resolved. Deletions cut 2 bases from V and 9 bases from J, with 18 bases between. Per germline, CDR1 SEHNR and CDR2 FQNEAQ (reference sequence). This CDR3 is built from 15 residues. The CDR3 DNA is TGTGCCAGCAGCTTACGTCGTGTTGGCAGCGAGACGCAGTATTTT. This gives the protein CASSLRRVGSETQYF.

This clone was seen a single time. This chain connects TRBV18 to TRBJ1-6; TRBD1 agrees at 9 bases. CDR1 KGHSH and CDR2 LQKENI come from the germline V gene. CDR3 length: 16 amino acids. V lost 6 bases and J lost 7; bases outside the gene matches: 10. The CDR3 DNA is TGTGCCAGCTCCCTACAGGGGGCTGTTGGAAATTCACCCCTCCACTTT. Its translation is CASSLQGAVGNSPLHF.

V gene TRBV25-1 combines with J gene TRBJ1-1; TRBD1 aligns across 7 bases. Germline V gene sequence: CDR1 MGHDK, CDR2 SYGVNS. J was trimmed by 6 bases and V by 1 base; bases with no gene match: 5. The CDR3 runs to 14 residues. This CDR3 reads CASSELGTEAEAFF. The CDR3 DNA sequence: TGTGCCAGCAGTGAATTAGGGACAGAGGCTGAAGCTTTCTTT.

V and J are TRBV5-1 and TRBJ1-2; 8 bases fit TRBD1. The CDR3 spans 15 residues. V was pared by 4 bases and J by 4 bases, with 9 bases of the junction left unmatched. The germline CDR1 and CDR2 sequences are SGHRS and YFSETQ. The CDR3 reads CASSQGDRRTYGYTF. CDR3 nucleotide sequence: TGCGCCAGCAGCCAAGGGGACAGGAGGACCTATGGCTACACCTTC.

V is TRBV6-5 and J is TRBJ1-2; D gene uncertain. From germline, CDR1 is MNHEY and CDR2 SVGAGI. The CDR3 contains 15 residues. V lost 7 bases to trimming and J lost 3 bases, with 18 bases between them. Here the CDR3 DNA reads TGTGCCAGCACTTTCGAGCGAGGAAATGACTATGGCTACACCTTC. Amino acids: CASTFERGNDYGYTF.

CDR3 protein: CASSVGQVNTGELFF. In nucleotides, the CDR3 is TGTGCCAGCAGCGTAGGGCAGGTGAACACCGGGGAGCTGTTTTTT. The chain links TRBV9 to TRBJ2-2; D gene unclear. This CDR3 is 15 amino acids long. In germline, CDR1 is SGDLS, CDR2 YYNGEE. The V end was cut by 0 bases, the J end by 1 base, with 7 bases between. Supplemented by reference TRBV9 and TRBJ2-2, the full variable domain reads DSGVTQTPKHLITATGQRVTLRCSPRSGDLSVYWYQQSLDQGLQFLIQYYNGEERAKGNILERFSAQQFPDLHSELNLSSLELGDSALYFCASSVGQVNTGELFFGEGSRLTVL.

The V call is TRBV6-5, the J call TRBJ1-3; D may be TRBD1 (5 bases). The CDR3 extends over 15 amino acids. CDR1 is MNHEY, CDR2 SVGAGI, per germline. Trimming took off 0 bases at V and 6 bases at J, with 12 bases between the two ends. CDR3 loop: CASSYSRQGENTIYF. CDR3 nucleotides: TGTGCCAGCAGTTACTCGAGGCAGGGCGAAAACACCATATATTTT.

This chain joins TRBV27 and TRBJ1-4, with 7 bases that match TRBD1. The CDR3 has 14 amino acids. V shed 6 bases and J 3 bases; nucleotides not matched to a gene: 4. Germline-derived CDR1 and CDR2 are MNHEY and SMNVEV (reference sequence). CDR3 in DNA: TGTGCCAGCAGCCCCGGGACAGCTAATGAAAAACTGTTTTTT. It codes for CASSPGTANEKLFF. The full variable domain, completed using reference TRBV27 and TRBJ1-4, is EAQVTQNPRYLITVTGKKLTVTCSQNMNHEYMSWYRQDPGLGLRQIYYSMNVEVTDKGDVPEGYKVSRKEKRNFPLILESPSPNQTSLYFCASSPGTANEKLFFGSGTQLSVL.

The J gene is TRBJ1-2, the V gene TRBV12-3 or TRBV12-4; D gene ambiguous. Trimming took 8 bases from V and 8 from J, leaving 12 bases between them. CDR3 length equals 11 residues. The CDR3 spells CASGRGSGYTF. The DNA for the CDR3 is TGTGCCAGCGGACGGGGATCAGGCTACACCTTC.

V gene TRBV5-6 combines with J gene TRBJ1-1; a weak D match, TRBD1 (5 bases). The CDR3 has 15 residues. CDR1 SGHDT and CDR2 YYEEEE come from the germline V gene. V was pared by 4 bases and J by 0 bases, with 13 bases between. The DNA for the CDR3 is TGTGCCAGCAGCCCGAGGACACTGGTGAACACTGAAGCTTTCTTT. Residues: CASSPRTLVNTEAFF.

V is TRBV12-3 or TRBV12-4 and J is TRBJ1-1; D is undetermined. Trimming shortened V by 2 bases and J by 3 bases, and 4 bases separated the two germline ends. CDR3 size: 12 residues. This chain's CDR3 is CASSLSDTEAFF. The CDR3 DNA follows: TGTGCCAGCAGTTTATCGGACACTGAAGCTTTCTTT.

The count of this clone is one. J is TRBJ1-1 and V is TRBV29-1, with D tentatively TRBD1 (6 bases). Deletions cut 7 bases from V and 3 bases from J, with 24 bases between. The CDR3 contains 16 residues. In germline, CDR1 is SQVTM, CDR2 ANQGSEA. This CDR3 reads CSASGGAGNMDTEAFF. CDR3 bases: TGCAGCGCCTCGGGGGGGGCAGGGAACATGGACACTGAAGCTTTCTTT. Together with reference TRBV29-1 and TRBJ1-1, the CDR3 gives the full variable domain: SAVISQKPSRDICQRGTSLTIQCQVDSQVTMMFWYRQQPGQSLTLIATANQGSEATYESGFVIDKFPISRPNLTFSTLTVSNMSPEDSSIYLCSASGGAGNMDTEAFFGQGTRLTVV.

The J gene is TRBJ1-2, the V gene TRBV4-3; no clear D gene. CDR1 is LGHNA and CDR2 is YSLEER in the germline V gene. The CDR3 extends over 13 amino acids. V shed 1 base and J shed 7 bases, with 10 bases lying between them. CDR3 DNA: TGCGCCAGCAGCCAAGCTGGTAGAAGTGGCTACACCTTC. It yields the protein CASSQAGRSGYTF.

This clone has only a few counts. The V call is TRBV27, the J call TRBJ1-1; 7 bases agree with TRBD1. This CDR3 is 14 amino acids long. The V gene's germline CDR1 is MNHEY and CDR2 SMNVEV (reference sequence). With 5 bases clipped from V and 4 bases from J, the junction kept 7 bases outside the gene matches. The CDR3 DNA is TGTGCCAGCAGTGTTACAGGGGATCTCACTGAAGCTTTCTTT. This translates into CASSVTGDLTEAFF.

This rearrangement joins TRBV9 to TRBJ2-2; D is possibly TRBD1 (6 bases). Germline CDR1 reads SGDLS; CDR2 reads YYNGEE. The CDR3 has 14 amino acids. V lost 2 bases and J lost 8, with 13 bases in between. CDR3 residues: CASSVLDSSGELFF. The DNA of the CDR3 is TGTGCCAGCAGCGTCTTGGACAGCTCTGGGGAGCTGTTTTTT.

The genes are TRBV5-1 and TRBJ2-3; a possible D gene is TRBD1 (6 bases). The CDR3 covers 14 residues. The V gene lost 0 bases and the J gene lost 6 bases, with 11 bases spanning the gap. CDR1 is SGHRS and CDR2 is YFSETQ in the germline V gene. The CDR3 spells CASSLVGGGDTQYF. DNA for the CDR3: TGCGCCAGCAGCTTGGTAGGGGGTGGGGATACGCAGTATTTT. Drawing the rest from reference TRBV5-1 and TRBJ2-3, the complete variable domain is KAGVTQTPRYLIKTRGQQVTLSCSPISGHRSVSWYQQTPGQGLQFLFEYFSETQRNKGNFPGRFSGRQFSNSRSEMNVSTLELGDSALYLCASSLVGGGDTQYFGPGTRLTVL.

V usage is TRBV19 and J usage is TRBJ2-1, with 10 nucleotides matching TRBD1. The CDR3 spans 16 residues. J lost 4 bases, V lost 5 bases, and 8 bases had no gene match. In germline, CDR1 is LNHDA, CDR2 SQIVND (reference sequence). The CDR3 region is CASSAPGQGTYNEQFF. The CDR3 region has the DNA TGTGCCAGTAGTGCGCCGGGACAGGGGACTTACAATGAGCAGTTCTTC.

The chain recombines TRBV7-9 with TRBJ1-6, with D unclear. This CDR3 contains 16 residues. Per germline, CDR1 SEHNR and CDR2 FQNEAQ (reference sequence). The germline V and J ends were trimmed by 6 bases and 0 bases, with 12 bases remaining between them. CDR3 DNA sequence: TGTGCCAGCAGACACCCGGGGAGCTCCTATAATTCACCCCTCCACTTT. This codes for CASRHPGSSYNSPLHF.

The chain couples TRBV3-1 (or the pseudogene TRBV3-2) to TRBJ1-2; D is unresolved. V dropped 4 bases and J dropped 1 base, with 10 bases sitting between them. CDR3 length equals 14 residues. The V gene's germline CDR1 is LGHDT and CDR2 YNNKEL (reference sequence). The CDR3 loop is CASSPRANNYGYTF. Written as DNA, the CDR3 is TGTGCCAGCAGCCCCCGAGCGAATAACTATGGCTACACCTTC.

The rearrangement joins TRBV18 to TRBJ1-3, with 8 bases that match TRBD1. Germline assignment: CDR1 KGHSH and CDR2 LQKENI. V lost 2 bases to trimming and J lost 0 bases; unmatched junction nucleotides: 9. The CDR3 covers 18 residues. CDR3 region: CASSPWGTGFLSGNTIYF. DNA of the CDR3: TGTGCCAGCTCACCATGGGGGACAGGTTTCCTCTCTGGAAACACCATATATTTT.

This rearrangement joins TRBV7-3 to TRBJ1-2, with a weak D call TRBD1 (5 bases). The CDR3 sequence is 14 residues long. Trimming took off 5 bases at V and 8 bases at J, with 18 bases between the two ends. Per the germline V gene, CDR1 is SGHTA and CDR2 is FQGTGA. This chain's CDR3 is CASSQDGYGGGYTF. CDR3 in DNA: TGTGCCAGCAGCCAGGACGGCTACGGGGGAGGCTACACCTTC.

This rearrangement joins TRBV24-1 to TRBJ2-1; perhaps TRBD1 as D (5 bases). CDR1 is KGHDR, CDR2 SFDVKD, per germline. CDR3 length: 14 residues. V lost 1 base to trimming and J lost 7 bases, with 10 bases between them. DNA for the CDR3: TGTGCCACCAGTGATTTCAGGCAGGGAAATGAGCAGTTCTTC. It is translated as CATSDFRQGNEQFF.